Listed here are 21 T cell receptor beta chains from one sample, sequenced in a study of cytomegalovirus exposure and HLA in healthy donors. Primers: 60 Vbeta forward and 13 Jbeta reverse. Profiled with immunoSEQ multiplex PCR; TCRdb holds only in-frame clones, not every one. The profile shows 90,000 to 120,000 clones, roughly three quarters of them singletons. The specimen was PBMCs. The receptors originated from a young man in good health and CMV-seronegative.

The chain recombines TRBV7-8 with TRBJ2-3; TRBD2 matches 7 bases. CDR1 and CDR2 from the germline V gene are SGHVS and FQNEAQ. V gave up 4 bases and J gave up 6 bases; unmatched junction bases: 7. This CDR3 spans 14 amino acids. CDR3 coding DNA: TGTGCCAGCAGCTCTTGGGGAGCGGGGGATACGCAGTATTTT. Its translation: CASSSWGAGDTQYF.

With regard to this clone: Other DNA sequences in the sample encode the same CDR3. The chain links TRBV4-2 to TRBJ2-7; 11 bases fit TRBD1. This CDR3 has 14 residues. With 3 bases clipped from V and 6 bases from J, the junction kept 4 bases outside the gene matches. Germline loops: CDR1 LGHNA, CDR2 YNFKEQ. The CDR3 DNA sequence: TGTGCCAGCAGCCAGGACAGGGGGCCTCTCGAGCAGTACTTC. Translating gives CASSQDRGPLEQYF.

This chain connects TRBV19 to TRBJ2-6, with D perhaps TRBD2 (6 bases). With 9 bases removed from V and 0 bases from J, the gap between germline ends came to 27 bases. The CDR3 sequence is 20 residues long. Germline values: CDR1 LNHDA, CDR2 SQIVND (reference sequence). CDR3 bases: TGTGCCAGCCTTGGACTGTATGGGGGGTCCGCAAACTCTGGGGCCAACGTCCTGACTTTC. Its translation is CASLGLYGGSANSGANVLTF. Combining the CDR3 with reference TRBV19 and TRBJ2-6 gives the whole variable domain DGGITQSPKYLFRKEGQNVTLSCEQNLNHDAMYWYRQDPGQGLRLIYYSQIVNDFQKGDIAEGYSVSREKKESFPLTVTSAQKNPTAFYLCASLGLYGGSANSGANVLTFGAGSRLTVL.

The chain recombines TRBV12-5 with TRBJ2-2, with 8 nucleotides matching TRBD1. In germline, CDR1 is LGHNT, CDR2 FRNRAP. The ends lost 3 bases at V and 5 bases at J; junction bases unmatched: 2. The CDR3 has 14 amino acids. CDR3 sequence: CASGFTGGTGELFF. DNA of the CDR3: TGTGCTAGTGGTTTCACAGGGGGGACCGGGGAGCTGTTTTTT.

The chain joins TRBV11-1 to TRBJ2-1; 9 bases are shared with TRBD2. With V trimmed by 5 bases and J by 10 bases, 6 bases remained unmatched. CDR1 and CDR2 (germline): SGHAT, FQDESV (reference sequence). CDR3 size: 13 residues. This chain's CDR3 is CASSRAGGPEQFF. The CDR3 region has the DNA TGTGCCAGCAGCCGCGCGGGGGGGCCGGAGCAGTTCTTC.

The V gene is TRBV4-3, the J gene TRBJ2-3; D perhaps matches TRBD2 (5 bases). Trimming stripped 0 bases from V and 5 bases from J, with 15 bases between. The germline V gene has CDR1 LGHNA and CDR2 YSLEER. The CDR3 is 16 amino acids. This CDR3 reads CASSQDLASAGDTQYF. The CDR3 region has the DNA TGCGCCAGCAGCCAAGATCTTGCGAGTGCGGGAGATACGCAGTATTTT.

The chain is built from TRBV5-6 and TRBJ2-5; perhaps TRBD1 as D (5 bases). V lost 2 bases to trimming and J lost 7 bases, with 12 bases between them. CDR3 length: 13 residues. The germline V gene encodes CDR1 SGHDT and CDR2 YYEEEE. The CDR3 here is CASSFRNQGTQYF. The CDR3 bases are TGTGCCAGCAGCTTCCGGAACCAGGGGACCCAGTACTTC.

V is TRBV11-2 and J is TRBJ2-7; D remains ambiguous. Between the trimmed V and J ends, which lost 5 bases and 3 bases, there was a span of 8 bases. The CDR3 is 12 amino acids. CDR1 SGHAT and CDR2 FQNNGV come from the germline V gene. Written as DNA, the CDR3 is TGTGCCAGCAGCCCCGCCGGCTACGAGCAGTACTTC. This translates into CASSPAGYEQYF.

To note about this clone: One junction end disagrees with the germline gene, perhaps due to a read error. The rearrangement links TRBV19 to TRBJ1-5; weak D call: TRBD1 (5 bases). The length of the CDR3 is 13 residues. CDR1 and CDR2 (germline): LNHDA, SQIVND (reference sequence). Written as DNA, the CDR3 is TGTGCCAGTAGGCCACCAGGGCCTCAGCCCCAGAATTTT. Protein: CASRPPGPQPQNF.

The gene calls are TRBV7-8 and TRBJ2-2, with TRBD1 matching over 9 bases. The CDR3 spans 17 residues. The V segment lost 5 bases and the J segment 5 bases; nucleotides outside the gene matches: 12. From germline, CDR1 is SGHVS and CDR2 FQNEAQ. This CDR3 reads CASSPPTGQGRTGELFF. The DNA of the CDR3 is TGTGCCAGCAGCCCCCCAACAGGACAGGGGCGGACCGGGGAGCTGTTTTTT.

This clone was counted a single time. This chain connects TRBV2 to TRBJ1-2, with D hard to call. This CDR3 region has 13 residues. V lost 5 bases, J lost 0 bases, and 7 bases lay in between. The V gene's germline CDR1 is SNHLY and CDR2 FYNNEI. The CDR3 loop is CASSTQANYGYTF. The CDR3 region has the DNA TGTGCCAGCAGTACCCAGGCTAACTATGGCTACACCTTC. Full variable domain (missing parts from reference TRBV2 and TRBJ1-2): EPEVTQTPSHQVTQMGQEVILRCVPISNHLYFYWYRQILGQKVEFLVSFYNNEISEKSEIFDDQFSVERPDGSNFTLKIRSTKLEDSAMYFCASSTQANYGYTFGSGTRLTVV.

This chain links TRBV2 with TRBJ1-5, with TRBD1 as a possible D gene (5 bases). Germline V CDR1 and CDR2: SNHLY, FYNNEI. V was clipped by 6 bases and J by 4 bases, with 10 bases between them. The CDR3 length is 13 residues. The CDR3 sequence: CASRITGNQPQHF. The CDR3 bases are TGTGCCAGCAGGATTACAGGAAATCAGCCCCAGCATTTT.

The chain employs TRBV7-9 and TRBJ2-7, with a possible D match to TRBD2 (6 bases). There are 12 residues in the CDR3. The germline V and J ends were trimmed by 1 base and 7 bases, with 8 bases remaining between them. CDR1 is SEHNR and CDR2 is FQNEAQ in the germline V gene (reference sequence). CDR3 amino acids: CASSLDAGEQYF. CDR3 in DNA: TGTGCCAGCAGCTTAGATGCGGGGGAGCAGTACTTC.

This chain joins TRBV9 and TRBJ2-3; TRBD2 matches at 12 bases. The V segment lost 2 bases and the J segment 2 bases; nucleotides outside the gene matches: 3. CDR3 length: 16 amino acids. Germline-derived CDR1 and CDR2 are SGDLS and YYNGEE. The CDR3 DNA is TGTGCCAGCAGCGTGCGACTAGCGGGGGCCACAGATACGCAGTATTTT. As protein: CASSVRLAGATDTQYF.

This chain connects TRBV5-1 to TRBJ2-7; unclear D gene. From germline, CDR1 is SGHRS and CDR2 YFSETQ. The CDR3 totals 16 residues. Trimming left V 0 bases short and J 6 bases short, with 19 bases between. In DNA, the CDR3 is TGCGCCAGCAGCTTGGATGCAGGTTTATCTATAGGCGAGCAGTACTTC. It specifies CASSLDAGLSIGEQYF. The variable domain in full, completed from reference TRBV5-1 and TRBJ2-7, reads KAGVTQTPRYLIKTRGQQVTLSCSPISGHRSVSWYQQTPGQGLQFLFEYFSETQRNKGNFPGRFSGRQFSNSRSEMNVSTLELGDSALYLCASSLDAGLSIGEQYFGPGTRLTVT.

This rearrangement joins TRBV7-6 to TRBJ2-2; 10 nucleotides line up with TRBD2. The V gene's germline CDR1 is SGHVS and CDR2 FNYEAQ. CDR3 length: 17 residues. Trimming removed 7 bases from V and 2 bases from J; junction bases left unmatched: 10. The CDR3 region has the DNA TGTGCCAGCACCTGGGGGCTAGCGGGGGCCAACACCGGGGAGCTGTTTTTT. Translating gives CASTWGLAGANTGELFF.

The chain is built from TRBV29-1 and TRBJ2-3; TRBD2 matches at 8 bases. The junction had 5 bases not matched to a gene; V was cut back by 2 bases and J by 1 base. The CDR3 contains 15 residues. The V gene's germline CDR1 is SQVTM and CDR2 ANQGSEA. The CDR3 bases are TGCAGCGTTGAACGGGGGGGCCGTGGCACAGATACGCAGTATTTT. This codes for CSVERGGRGTDTQYF.

This clone occurred many times. The genes are TRBV4-2 and TRBJ2-1; 7 bases are a match to TRBD1. The CDR3 has 14 residues. CDR1 and CDR2 (germline): LGHNA, YNFKEQ. V shed 4 bases, J shed 6 bases, and the junction held 6 bases outside the gene matches. The CDR3 DNA reads TGTGCCAGCAGCCGACAGGGAGAGGCCAATGAGCAGTTCTTC. As protein: CASSRQGEANEQFF.

The J gene is TRBJ2-2, the V gene TRBV19; a weak D match, TRBD2 (7 bases). The germline CDR1 and CDR2 sequences are LNHDA and SQIVND (reference sequence). This CDR3 region has 15 residues. Trimming removed 3 bases from V and 5 bases from J, with 13 bases in between. CDR3 in DNA: TGTGCCAGTAGTATTCCGGGGGGCAGGACCGGGGAGCTGTTTTTT. Amino acid sequence: CASSIPGGRTGELFF.

This sequence joins TRBV7-3 and TRBJ2-3; a possible D gene is TRBD1 (6 bases). From germline, CDR1 is SGHTA and CDR2 FQGTGA. This CDR3 has 16 amino acids. V was cut by 5 bases and J by 0 bases, with 15 bases left in between. The DNA of the CDR3 is TGTGCCAGCAGCCCCACGGACAGCTCTAGCACAGATACGCAGTATTTT. Protein: CASSPTDSSSTDTQYF.

The V gene is TRBV7-9, the J gene TRBJ2-3, with 8 bases aligning to TRBD1. Looked up from germline, CDR1 is SEHNR and CDR2 is FQNEAQ (reference sequence). With 5 bases clipped from V and 5 bases from J, the junction kept 9 bases outside the gene matches. The CDR3 consists of 15 residues. CDR3 loop: CASSPGGLGKDTQYF. As DNA, the CDR3 is TGTGCCAGCAGCCCAGGGGGCCTGGGGAAAGATACGCAGTATTTT.